This is a list of T cell receptor beta chains from one sample in a study of blood T cell repertoires in COVID-19. Method: immunoSEQ multiplex PCR; TCRdb's copy keeps in-frame clones and lacks some. The table includes some 220,000 clones, 70% to 90% detected once. Sequencing was performed on peripheral blood. The receptors here all came from a man aged 45-65 years who had recovered from COVID-19. Each CDR3 is given with its conserved first and last residue. Fields, in order: D gene, J gene, clone size, V gene, CDR3 DNA, CDR3 protein. The D gene is left open where the match is weak. Not every row has a clone size; where given, it reads once, few, many or a size class.

D: -
J: TRBJ1-3
size: -
V: TRBV28
DNA: TGTGCCAGCAGTCGACAGCCCTTCTCTGGAAACACCATATATTTT
CDR3: CASSRQPFSGNTIYF

D: -
J: TRBJ2-1
size: -
V: TRBV6-5
DNA: TGTGCCAGCAGCCGGGACTTCAGCTCCTACAATGAGCAGTTCTTC
CDR3: CASSRDFSSYNEQFF

D: TRBD2
J: TRBJ2-7
size: -
V: TRBV6-5
DNA: TGTGCCAGCACCACCCGGGCGGGAGGGGGCTACGAGCAGTACTTC
CDR3: CASTTRAGGGYEQYF

D: TRBD1
J: TRBJ1-1
size: once
V: TRBV3-1/TRBV3-2
DNA: TGTGCCAGCAGTTTTCAGGACAGGGTTGTTACTGAAGCTTTCTTT
CDR3: CASSFQDRVVTEAFF

D: -
J: TRBJ1-1
size: once
V: TRBV19
DNA: TGTGCCAGTACCCTTGGACAGAGGAACACTGAAGCTTTCTTT
CDR3: CASTLGQRNTEAFF

D: TRBD1
J: TRBJ2-7
size: -
V: TRBV11-2
DNA: TGTGCCAGCAGCTTACAGGACAGGCCTTCCTACGAGCAGTACTTC
CDR3: CASSLQDRPSYEQYF

D: TRBD2
J: TRBJ2-3
size: -
V: TRBV6-5
DNA: TGTGCCAGCATACTAGCGGGAGGTTCGGATACGCAGTATTTT
CDR3: CASILAGGSDTQYF

D: TRBD2
J: TRBJ2-1
size: -
V: TRBV5-4
DNA: TGTGCCAGCCGAGTTAAGGGCGGGGGTAATGAGCAGTTCTTC
CDR3: CASRVKGGGNEQFF

D: -
J: TRBJ1-4
size: -
V: TRBV6-5
DNA: TGTGCCAGCAGCCCGCTGGGGGCGGAAAAACTGTTTTTT
CDR3: CASSPLGAEKLFF

D: TRBD2
J: TRBJ2-1
size: once
V: TRBV19
DNA: TGTGCCAGTAGCTCGGGACTAGCAAGAGAGCAGTTCTTC
CDR3: CASSSGLAREQFF

D: -
J: TRBJ2-7
size: -
V: TRBV18
DNA: TGTGCCAGCTCACCGGGACACTTTTCCTACGAGCAGTACTTC
CDR3: CASSPGHFSYEQYF

D: TRBD2
J: TRBJ2-1
size: -
V: TRBV10-3
DNA: TGTGCCATCAGTGAGTCGCGGCGGGAGGGCGGAGATGAGCAGTTCTTC
CDR3: CAISESRREGGDEQFF

D: TRBD1
J: TRBJ1-2
size: -
V: TRBV27
DNA: TGTGCCAGCAGTTTAGGACAGGGGAAAGGCTATGGCTACACCTTC
CDR3: CASSLGQGKGYGYTF

D: -
J: TRBJ2-3
size: -
V: TRBV2
DNA: TGTGCCAGTCGTCAACAGGGAGCAGATACGCAGTATTTT
CDR3: CASRQQGADTQYF

D: TRBD1
J: TRBJ1-1
size: -
V: TRBV9
DNA: TGTGCCAGCAGCGGCCACGGACAGGGTGTAGCTTTCTTT
CDR3: CASSGHGQGVAFF

D: TRBD2
J: TRBJ2-7
size: -
V: TRBV11-1
DNA: TGTGCCAGCAGCTTAGCGTCCGGAGCGGGAGGCCCCCTCTACGAGCAGTACTTC
CDR3: CASSLASGAGGPLYEQYF

D: -
J: TRBJ2-7
size: -
V: TRBV10-3
DNA: TGTGCCATCAGTTTCACGGGACTCCCCGGTTACGAGCAGTACTTC
CDR3: CAISFTGLPGYEQYF

D: TRBD2
J: TRBJ2-1
size: -
V: TRBV18
DNA: TGTGCCAGCTCACAACCGGGACTAGCAGACAATGAGCAGTTCTTC
CDR3: CASSQPGLADNEQFF

D: -
J: TRBJ2-7
size: -
V: TRBV28
DNA: TGTGCCAGCAGTTTCCGGAAAGCGGGTTACTACGAGCAGTACTTC
CDR3: CASSFRKAGYYEQYF

D: TRBD1
J: TRBJ2-7
size: -
V: TRBV2
DNA: TGTGCCAGCAGACTTTCGGGACAGGGGTCGTACGAGCAGTACTTC
CDR3: CASRLSGQGSYEQYF